This T cell receptor (beta chain) came from a study of blood T cell repertoires in COVID-19. Study context: Collection of acute and convalescent COVID-19 samples took place in the United States, Italy and Spain. Sample material is recorded as cDNA or gDNA derived from T cells, B-cell-depleted T cells, or PBMCs.

Source study methods: Amplification of reference gene primers provided the estimated nucleated cell counts. Data came from immunoSEQ multiplex PCR; TCRdb stores just in-frame clones and leaves some out. V, J and clone size are those of that table, while D and trimming were read from the DNA. The data hold fewer than 200,000 clones, with 80% to 90% observed a single time. The CDR3 contains 12 residues. Germline CDR1 reads MNHNS; CDR2 reads SASEGT. V was cut by 0 bases and J by 7 bases, with 7 bases left in between. The TCR originated in a man between 18 and 29 years old who had recovered from COVID-19. Sequenced: peripheral blood. V is TRBV6-1 and J is TRBJ2-7; tentative D call: TRBD2 (5 bases). This CDR3 reads CASSEARDEQYF. CDR3 sequence (DNA): TGTGCCAGCAGTGAAGCCCGGGATGAGCAGTACTTC.